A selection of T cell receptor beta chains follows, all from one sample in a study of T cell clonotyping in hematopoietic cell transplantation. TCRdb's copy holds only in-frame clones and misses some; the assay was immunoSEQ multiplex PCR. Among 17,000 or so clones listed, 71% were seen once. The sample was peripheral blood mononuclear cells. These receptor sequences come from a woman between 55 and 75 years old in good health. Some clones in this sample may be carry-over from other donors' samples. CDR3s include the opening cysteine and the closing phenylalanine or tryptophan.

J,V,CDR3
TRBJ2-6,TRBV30,CAWGFLGAGANVLTF
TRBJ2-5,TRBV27,CASSPQGVWETQYF
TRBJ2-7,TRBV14,CASSRRWGVETAYF
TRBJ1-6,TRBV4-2,CASSQAAGDGSPLHF
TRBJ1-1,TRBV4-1,CASSTRTENTEAFF
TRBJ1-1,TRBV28,CASSIRQGLAFF
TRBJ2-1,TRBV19,CASNYGIGEQFF
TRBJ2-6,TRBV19,CASRDPGTVPDVLTF
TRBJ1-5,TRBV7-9,CASSSTRQGDGQPQHF
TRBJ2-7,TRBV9,CASSAGQGALYEQYF
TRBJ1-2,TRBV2,CASPGAGYTF
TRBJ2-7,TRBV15,CATSSPNRVRGGEQYF
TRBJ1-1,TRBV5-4,CASSLRGWTEAFF
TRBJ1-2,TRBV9,CASSVAPEAYGYTF
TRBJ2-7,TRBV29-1,CSVAGGAPYEQYF
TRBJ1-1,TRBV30,CAVKGSMNTEAFF
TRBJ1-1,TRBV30,CAWKFRGTEAFF
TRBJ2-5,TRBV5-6,CASSARTGSSKETQYF
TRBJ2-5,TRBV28,CASSLVRLAGEHKETQYF
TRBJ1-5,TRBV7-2,CASSLVAGTNQPQHF
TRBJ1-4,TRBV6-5,CASSYASGFGEKLFF
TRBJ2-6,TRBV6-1,CASSGSTGANVLTF
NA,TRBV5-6,CASSRDRGTRNEQYF
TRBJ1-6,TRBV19,CASSIGGYSPLHF
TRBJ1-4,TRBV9,CASSDSGTANEKLFF
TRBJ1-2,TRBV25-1,CASSGNKVGYTF
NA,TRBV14,CASSQGPANPYEQYF
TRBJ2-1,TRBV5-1,CASRKEGASYNEQFF
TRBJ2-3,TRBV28,CASLPFTSGWTSTDTQYF
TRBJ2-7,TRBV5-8,CASSLDKGLSYEQYF
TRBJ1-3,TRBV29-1,CSGGPISGNTIYF
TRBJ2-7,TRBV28,CASSKEGRDPYEQYF
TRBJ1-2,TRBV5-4,CASSLDGDGYTF
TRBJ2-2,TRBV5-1,CASSTGSSANTGELFF
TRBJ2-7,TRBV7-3,CASSSTAGGSYEQYF
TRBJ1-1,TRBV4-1,CASSPLQRVGPNTEAFF
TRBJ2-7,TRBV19,CASSIGLNSYEQYF
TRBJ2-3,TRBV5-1,CASSWDTTDTQYF
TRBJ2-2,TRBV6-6,CASSYYGGELFF
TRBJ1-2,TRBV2,CASLIRAGYGYTF
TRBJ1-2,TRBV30,CAWSVGQASYGYTF
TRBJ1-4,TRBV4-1,CASSQGRANFAREKLFF
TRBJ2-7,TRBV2,CASSDRGLGEQYF
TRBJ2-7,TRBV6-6,CASSPGSYEQYF
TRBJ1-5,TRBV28,CASSYDGRDQPQHF
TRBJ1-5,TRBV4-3,CASSQDLWLDQPQHF
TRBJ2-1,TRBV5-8,CASSQDSGYNEQFF
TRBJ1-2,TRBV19,CASSTDNYGYTF